This record looks at one T cell receptor beta chain sequence and its context. Its target antigen remains unknown. Base-call qualities are not available, and no considerably larger clone is one nucleotide away. This specimen comes from a study of blood T cell repertoires in COVID-19 (TCRdb year 2020). General notes on the study: Samples from collaborators originated in the United States, Italy and Spain and spanned both the acute and convalescent phases of COVID-19. The material from the prospective study consisted of cDNA or gDNA derived from T cells, B-cell-depleted T cells, or PBMCs. Deeply sampled blood TCRbeta repertoires from subjects exposed to, actively infected with, or recovered from COVID-19 were included in the dataset. Samples came from the ongoing ImmuneRACE study (first 160 participants) plus 1,254 subjects from 6 global collaborators. HLA class I and class II types, where available, came from metadata supplied by the sample provider rather than from assay-based typing. Nearly every sample came with metadata listing a de-identified subject ID, COVID-19 status, age in years and sex. The repertoires were made available in a free public database intended to serve as a resource for research on the immune response to SARS-CoV-2.

Results the study describes overall, beyond this receptor: The amount of clinical and demographic metadata varied by source and participant and was provided uncurated.

Each collaborating institution followed its own protocols to collect whole blood in K2EDTA tubes. For TCRbeta analysis, collaborators shipped samples in one of three forms: frozen whole blood, isolated PBMCs, or DNA extracted from either of those sample types. Reading the germline V gene (reference sequence) gives CDR1 MNHEY and CDR2 SMNVEV. The CDR3 has 16 amino acids, counting the end cysteine and phenylalanine. The entry retains the CDR3 DNA only, 48 bases that are in frame from base 1. V ends up 5 bases short and J 10 bases short, with an unmatched junction base count of 16. TCRbeta CDR3 regions were amplified from genomic DNA by means of the immunoSEQ Assay, a bias-controlled multiplex PCR. The paper's processing steps were these. The number of nucleated cells in each sample was estimated from the amplification of reference gene primers within the assay. To quantify the absolute abundance of each unique TCRbeta CDR3 rearrangement, sequence reads were collapsed and filtered. For each sample, productive Simpson clonality was calculated by taking the square root of Simpson's diversity index across productive rearrangements. Held by TCRdb, this immuneACCESS table contains in-frame sequences only and omits some clones. Under half of the omission traces to an unresolved V gene where checked; the cause of the rest is unknown. D and trimming were read from the DNA, whereas the V and J calls and clone size are those reported in that table. Within this sample are about 200,000 clones, with 75% to 90% of them counted one time only. About 27% of the sample is taken by the ten largest.

The sequenced material came from peripheral blood. The chain is assembled from TRBV27 and TRBJ2-3; 9 central nucleotides agree with TRBD1. The clonotype was recovered from a middle-aged man with acute or convalescent COVID-19. The nucleotide sequence reads as follows: TGTGCCAGCAGTCCCCACCGGGACAGGGATTTGCGGGCGCAGTATTTT. This codes for CASSPHRDRDLRAQYF.